This T cell receptor beta chain derives from a study of T cell responses to AZD1222 COVID-19 vaccine. This CDR3 comprises 16 residues. V gave up 3 bases and J gave up 5 bases, with 15 bases separating them. CDR1 is KGHDR and CDR2 is SFDVKD in the germline V gene. Profiled with immunoSEQ multiplex PCR; TCRdb holds only in-frame clones, not every one. Here the sample spans about 140,000 clones, 90% being singletons. This clone was picked up a small number of times. V gene TRBV24-1 combines with J gene TRBJ2-2, with D perhaps matching TRBD1 or TRBD2 (6 bases each). The receptor was isolated from an adult who received the AZD1222 COVID-19 vaccine. Sequenced material: peripheral blood, taken 28 days after the second AZD1222 dose. The CDR3 DNA follows: TGTGCCACCAGTGATGACATGCAGGGGAGGACCGGGGAGCTGTTTTTT. Its protein product is CATSDDMQGRTGELFF.